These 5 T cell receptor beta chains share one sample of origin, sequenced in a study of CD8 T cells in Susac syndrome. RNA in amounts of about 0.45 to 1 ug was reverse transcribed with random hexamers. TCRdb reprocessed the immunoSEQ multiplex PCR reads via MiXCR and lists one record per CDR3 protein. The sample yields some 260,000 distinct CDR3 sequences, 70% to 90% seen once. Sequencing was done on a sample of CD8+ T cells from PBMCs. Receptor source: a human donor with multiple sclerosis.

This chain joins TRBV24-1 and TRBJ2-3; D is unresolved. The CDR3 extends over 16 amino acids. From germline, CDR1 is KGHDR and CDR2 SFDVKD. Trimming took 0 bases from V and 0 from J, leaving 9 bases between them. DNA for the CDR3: TGTGCCACCAGTGATTTGGCTGGGGTAAGCACAGATACGCAGTATTTT. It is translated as CATSDLAGVSTDTQYF.

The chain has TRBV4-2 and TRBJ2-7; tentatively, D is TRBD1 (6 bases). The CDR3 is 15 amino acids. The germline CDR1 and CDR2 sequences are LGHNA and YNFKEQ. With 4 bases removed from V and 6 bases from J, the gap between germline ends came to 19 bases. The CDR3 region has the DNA TGTGCCAGCAGCCCAGGGGCAGGAGTTTTAATCGAGCAGTACTTC. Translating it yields CASSPGAGVLIEQYF.

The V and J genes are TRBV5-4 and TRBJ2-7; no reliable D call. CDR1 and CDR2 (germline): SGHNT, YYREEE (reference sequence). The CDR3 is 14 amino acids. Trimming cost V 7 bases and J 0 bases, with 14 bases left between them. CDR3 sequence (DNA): TGTGCCAGCGGCCTAGTGGACGGCTCCTACGAGCAGTACTTC. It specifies CASGLVDGSYEQYF.

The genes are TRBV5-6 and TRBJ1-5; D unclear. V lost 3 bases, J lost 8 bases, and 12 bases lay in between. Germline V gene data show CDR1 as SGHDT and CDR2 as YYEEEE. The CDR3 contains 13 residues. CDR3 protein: CASSSGNSEPQHF. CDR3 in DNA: TGTGCCAGCAGCTCGGGGAACTCGGAGCCCCAGCATTTT.

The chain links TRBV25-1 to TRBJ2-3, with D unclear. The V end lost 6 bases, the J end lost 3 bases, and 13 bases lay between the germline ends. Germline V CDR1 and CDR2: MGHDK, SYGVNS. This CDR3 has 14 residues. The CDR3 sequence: CASRPAKVTDTQYF. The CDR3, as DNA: TGTGCCAGCAGGCCCGCAAAGGTGACAGATACGCAGTATTTT.